This passage covers 27 T cell receptor beta chains from one sample sequenced in a study of cytomegalovirus exposure and HLA in healthy donors. PCR primers comprised 60 Vbeta and 13 Jbeta primers. TCRdb keeps only in-frame clones here, not all; method: immunoSEQ multiplex PCR. The profile shows roughly 140,000 clones, around four fifths of them singletons. The sequenced material came from PBMCs. Receptors originate from a female donor in good health and CMV-seronegative.

The genes are TRBV19 and TRBJ1-1; 7 nucleotides agree with TRBD1. This CDR3 spans 15 amino acids. From germline, CDR1 is LNHDA and CDR2 SQIVND (reference sequence). V gave up 3 bases and J gave up 4 bases; unmatched junction bases: 8. The CDR3 loop reads CASSIISQGGTEAFF. DNA of the CDR3: TGTGCCAGTAGTATTATTTCGCAGGGGGGCACTGAAGCTTTCTTT.

This rearrangement joins TRBV5-6 to TRBJ2-1, with D maybe TRBD2 (5 bases). The length of the CDR3 is 15 residues. V lost 3 bases and J lost 3, with 13 bases in between. Germline V gene data show CDR1 as SGHDT and CDR2 as YYEEEE. The CDR3 protein is CASSSRSGDYNEQFF. In DNA, the CDR3 is TGTGCCAGCAGCTCTCGGTCCGGGGACTACAATGAGCAGTTCTTC.

V and J are TRBV5-1 and TRBJ2-7, with D possibly matching TRBD1 (5 bases). The V end was cut by 3 bases, the J end by 2 bases, with 18 bases between. Germline V lookup: CDR1 SGHRS, CDR2 YFSETQ. This CDR3 spans 16 amino acids. The CDR3 sequence: CASSSGRLGAPYEQYF. CDR3 coding DNA: TGCGCCAGCAGCTCCGGGCGTCTAGGGGCCCCCTACGAGCAGTACTTC.

This chain joins TRBV15 and TRBJ1-4; 7 bases align to TRBD1. This CDR3 is built from 15 residues. The germline V gene has CDR1 LNHNV and CDR2 YYDKDF (reference sequence). After removal of 1 base from V and 7 bases from J, the junction contained 6 bases not matched to a gene. The CDR3 DNA sequence: TGTGCCACCAGCAGAGTACGAGGGGGCGTTGAAAAACTGTTTTTT. Translation: CATSRVRGGVEKLFF.

The chain is built from TRBV19 and TRBJ2-1, with D possibly TRBD2 on 5 matching bases. The germline V and J ends were trimmed by 7 bases and 9 bases, with 16 bases remaining between them. CDR1 and CDR2 (germline): LNHDA, SQIVND (reference sequence). The CDR3 extends over 13 amino acids. The CDR3 DNA is TGTGCCAGTATAGGCGGTAGCGCCGGTGAGCAGTTCTTC. This gives the protein CASIGGSAGEQFF.

The chain has TRBV19 and TRBJ1-5; 7 bases are shared with TRBD1. V was pared by 3 bases and J by 0 bases, with 11 bases of the junction left unmatched. The CDR3 totals 18 residues. Germline CDR1 and CDR2: LNHDA and SQIVND (reference sequence). The CDR3 loop is CASSMPTGSPYSNQPQHF. CDR3 coding DNA: TGTGCCAGTAGTATGCCGACAGGGTCCCCTTATAGCAATCAGCCCCAGCATTTT.

This clone was picked up one time. This chain uses TRBV2 with TRBJ1-6; D is possibly TRBD1 (6 bases). CDR1 and CDR2 (germline): SNHLY, FYNNEI. The CDR3 has 15 amino acids. V was clipped by 0 bases and J by 9 bases, with 12 bases between them. CDR3 nucleotide sequence: TGTGCCAGCAGTGAAGCGAACAGGGAAGGTTCACCCCTCCACTTT. As protein: CASSEANREGSPLHF.

This clone was seen a few times. The rearrangement uses TRBV28 and TRBJ2-5; perhaps TRBD1 as D (5 bases). V lost 5 bases and J 5 bases, leaving 15 bases between the germline ends. Germline V gene lookup returns CDR1 MDHEN and CDR2 SYDVKM. CDR3 length: 14 residues. CDR3 loop: CASSPLSGQETQYF. CDR3 DNA sequence: TGTGCCAGCAGTCCACTGTCAGGGCAGGAGACCCAGTACTTC. The whole variable domain, remainder taken from reference TRBV28 and TRBJ2-5, is DVKVTQSSRYLVKRTGEKVFLECVQDMDHENMFWYRQDPGLGLRLIYFSYDVKMKEKGDIPEGYSVSREKKERFSLILESASTNQTSMYLCASSPLSGQETQYFGPGTRLLVL.

The rearrangement links TRBV29-1 to TRBJ2-7; 7 bases match TRBD1. Germline V gene sequence: CDR1 SQVTM, CDR2 ANQGSEA. This CDR3 has 15 residues. Losses at the gene ends were 8 bases for V and 0 bases for J; bases not matched to a gene: 13. The CDR3 DNA sequence: TGCAGCTTACCAAGGATCCGGGACAGCTCCTACGAGCAGTACTTC. Translating gives CSLPRIRDSSYEQYF.

The V gene is TRBV19, the J gene TRBJ2-7; 7 nucleotides align to TRBD2. The length of the CDR3 is 13 residues. Germline V gene sequence: CDR1 LNHDA, CDR2 SQIVND (reference sequence). With V trimmed by 7 bases and J by 4 bases, 7 bases remained unmatched. CDR3 sequence: CASTAGESYEQYF. CDR3 bases: TGTGCCAGTACGGCGGGAGAGTCATACGAGCAGTACTTC.

This rearrangement joins TRBV7-9 to TRBJ2-6, with D possibly matching TRBD2 (6 bases). Germline V gives CDR1 SEHNR, CDR2 FQNEAQ (reference sequence). The V and J ends lost 6 bases and 0 bases respectively, with 15 bases between them. The CDR3 sequence is 17 residues long. DNA for the CDR3: TGTGCCAGCAGTATTAGGACTAAATTCTCTGGGGCCAACGTCCTGACTTTC. Translation: CASSIRTKFSGANVLTF.

CDR3 protein: CASSDTETSTDTQYF. The CDR3, as DNA: TGTGCCAGCAGTGACACGGAGACTAGCACAGATACGCAGTATTTT. The chain combines TRBV6-4 with TRBJ2-3; D gene unclear. V gave up 2 bases and J gave up 0 bases, with 9 bases separating them. CDR3 size: 15 residues. CDR1 is MRHNA and CDR2 is SNTAGT in the germline V gene.

The chain combines TRBV30 with TRBJ2-3; 11 bases are shared with TRBD2. The germline V gene encodes CDR1 GTSNPN and CDR2 SVGIG (reference sequence). J gave up 4 bases and V 0 bases, and 9 bases lay outside the gene matches. The CDR3 is 17 residues long. CDR3 in amino acids: CAWSVEGLAARADTQYF. CDR3 coding DNA: TGTGCCTGGAGTGTGGAGGGACTAGCGGCTAGGGCAGATACGCAGTATTTT.

The V call is TRBV30, the J call TRBJ1-6, with 7 bases lining up with TRBD1. CDR1 is GTSNPN and CDR2 is SVGIG in the germline V gene (reference sequence). Trimming cost V 4 bases and J 7 bases; bases outside gene matches: 13. The CDR3 spans 16 residues. The CDR3 spells CAWTSIGQVLNSPLHF. The CDR3 DNA sequence: TGTGCCTGGACCTCCATCGGACAGGTGCTAAATTCACCCCTCCACTTT.

The table lists this clone with a few counts. This chain links TRBV4-3 with TRBJ1-2; tentative D call: TRBD1 (5 bases). There are 15 residues in the CDR3. Germline V gives CDR1 LGHNA, CDR2 YSLEER. V lost 1 base, J lost 3 bases, and 12 bases lay in between. Here the CDR3 reads CASSQGVWGDYGYTF. CDR3 in DNA: TGCGCCAGCAGCCAAGGCGTTTGGGGCGACTATGGCTACACCTTC.

The chain is built from TRBV4-2 and TRBJ1-4, with a possible D match to TRBD1 (5 bases). CDR1 and CDR2 from the germline V gene are LGHNA and YNFKEQ. This CDR3 is 16 amino acids long. Trimming cost V 0 bases and J 7 bases, with 15 bases left between them. The DNA for the CDR3 is TGTGCCAGCAGCCAAGATCGGGGGGATAGTCGTGAAAAACTGTTTTTT. Amino acids: CASSQDRGDSREKLFF.

V gene TRBV28 combines with J gene TRBJ1-2; D call uncertain. V was trimmed by 2 bases and J by 4 bases, leaving 5 bases between them. The CDR3 length is 12 residues. CDR1 MDHEN and CDR2 SYDVKM come from the germline V gene. In DNA, the CDR3 is TGTGCCAGCAGTTTAAGCCTCTATGGCTACACCTTC. Translated, it gives CASSLSLYGYTF.

The chain carries TRBV19 and TRBJ1-4; D gene unclear. The CDR3 extends over 14 amino acids. Germline V lookup: CDR1 LNHDA, CDR2 SQIVND (reference sequence). V dropped 7 bases and J dropped 0 bases, with 9 bases sitting between them. The chain's CDR3 is CASNLGATNEKLFF. CDR3 nucleotide sequence: TGTGCCAGTAACCTCGGAGCAACTAATGAAAAACTGTTTTTT.

The rearrangement joins TRBV5-1 to TRBJ1-1; D uncertain. V lost 3 bases and J lost 7, with 4 bases in between. This CDR3 comprises 10 residues. The V gene's germline CDR1 is SGHRS and CDR2 YFSETQ. The CDR3 region is CASSSREAFF. Written as DNA, the CDR3 is TGCGCCAGCAGCTCGCGTGAAGCTTTCTTT.

This chain joins TRBV2 and TRBJ1-2; 8 nucleotides match TRBD1. The V gene's germline CDR1 is SNHLY and CDR2 FYNNEI. V shed 6 bases, J shed 8 bases, and the junction held 5 bases outside the gene matches. The CDR3 sequence is 12 residues long. The CDR3 reads CASRQGVYGYTF. As DNA, the CDR3 is TGTGCCAGCAGACAGGGGGTTTACGGCTACACCTTC.

V gene TRBV28 combines with J gene TRBJ2-1; 12 bases match TRBD2. The CDR3 contains 16 residues. Germline loops: CDR1 MDHEN, CDR2 SYDVKM. The V segment lost 5 bases and the J segment 1 base; nucleotides outside the gene matches: 3. The CDR3 loop reads CASSLGLAGSYNEQFF. The CDR3 coding sequence is TGTGCCAGCAGTCTAGGACTAGCGGGATCCTACAATGAGCAGTTCTTC.

V usage is TRBV7-3 and J usage is TRBJ2-3; 12 bases map to TRBD2. V lost 4 bases and J lost 5; bases outside the gene matches: 7. This CDR3 region has 16 residues. Germline loops: CDR1 SGHTA, CDR2 FQGTGA. The CDR3 reads CASSSQLAGGRDTQYF. CDR3 DNA: TGTGCCAGCAGCTCGCAACTAGCGGGGGGCCGAGATACGCAGTATTTT.

The rearrangement uses TRBV4-1 and TRBJ1-5; D may be TRBD1 (5 bases). The germline V gene encodes CDR1 MGHRA and CDR2 YSYEKL. This CDR3 is 14 amino acids long. Trimming took off 3 bases at V and 7 bases at J, with 13 bases between the two ends. CDR3 sequence reads: CASSHQQGRQPQHF. The CDR3 coding sequence is TGCGCCAGCAGCCATCAGCAGGGTAGGCAGCCCCAGCATTTT.

The chain couples TRBV30 to TRBJ1-5, with TRBD1 matching 8 bases. This CDR3 spans 13 amino acids. Germline V gives CDR1 GTSNPN, CDR2 SVGIG (reference sequence). The V gene end was trimmed by 2 bases and the J gene end by 5 bases; junction bases not matched to a gene: 2. The CDR3 nucleotides are TGTGCCTGGAGTTCGGGACAGGATCAGCCCCAGCATTTT. It is translated as CAWSSGQDQPQHF.

This chain uses TRBV2 with TRBJ2-6; the D is unclear. Germline CDR1 reads SNHLY; CDR2 reads FYNNEI. V lost 5 bases and J 0 bases, leaving 8 bases between the germline ends. This CDR3 is 15 amino acids long. CDR3 residues: CASSSPSSGANVLTF. The CDR3 DNA is TGTGCCAGCAGTTCCCCCTCCTCTGGGGCCAACGTCCTGACTTTC.

This chain joins TRBV28 and TRBJ1-5; D may be TRBD1 (5 bases). The length of the CDR3 is 16 residues. Germline values: CDR1 MDHEN, CDR2 SYDVKM. V was shortened by 5 bases and J by 2 bases, with 16 bases between the two germline ends. CDR3 region: CASSPSQGNGNQPQHF. The CDR3 DNA reads as TGTGCCAGCAGTCCGTCTCAGGGAAACGGCAATCAGCCCCAGCATTTT.

This clone was counted a single time. The J gene is TRBJ1-2, the V gene TRBV5-4, with 8 bases that match TRBD1. J gave up 2 bases and V 3 bases, and 3 bases lay outside the gene matches. This CDR3 is 14 amino acids long. In germline, CDR1 is SGHNT, CDR2 YYREEE (reference sequence). The DNA of the CDR3 is TGTGCCAGCAGCTATCGACAGGGGAACTATGGCTACACCTTC. It translates to CASSYRQGNYGYTF.